Included here is one T cell receptor beta chain sequence, with context. The antigen this receptor binds is unknown. There are no base qualities to consult, and no much larger clone falls within one base. This sample's time point label indicates: sample from adult after SARS-CoV-2 infection, after symptom onset. Two convalescent COVID-19 patients, sampled after symptom onset from adults with prior SARS-CoV-2 infection, were also TCR-sequenced for comparison. The CDR3 regions of human TCRbeta chains were analyzed by immunosequencing. Concerning the study's data processing: TCRs in the repertoires were compared against a reference library of SARS-CoV-2-specific TCRs that had been generated with the MIRA antigen-specificity platform. Breadth was defined as the fraction of unique TCRs that were SARS-CoV-2-associated. Depth was defined as the fraction of total T cells that were SARS-CoV-2-associated. Each spike-specific TCR was assigned to its reactive spike region and to a CD4 or CD8 class using the MIRA data. Log10-transformed breadth and depth values were compared by one-way ANOVA with Sidak's multiple comparisons tests. The table was pulled from immuneACCESS by TCRdb, which kept in-frame rearrangements only. Such tables lose some clones; where checked, under half of the loss comes from unresolved V genes, and the rest has no known cause. That table gives V, J and clone size, and the DNA gave D and trimming. In this sample the table shows roughly 150,000 clones, less than 90% of which occur a single time. The ten largest clones capture approximately 7% of the sample.

The data were taken from a study of T cell responses to AZD1222 COVID-19 vaccine (dated by TCRdb to about 2021). Background on the whole study: A total of 230 to 250 trial participants underwent TCR sequencing, of whom about 210 had received two doses of AZD1222 and some 25 had received two doses of the MenACWY control vaccine. Trial participants were enrolled into age subgroups of 18-55, 56-69 and 70-plus years, which contained approximately 150, 28 and 58 TCR-sequenced participants, respectively. Study-wide conclusions, independent of this receptor: The whole spike protein was spanned by vaccine-associated CD4 TCRs, and dominant responses were seen in regions 160-218 and 743-854. No day 14 peak-response samples were available, so repertoires were characterized only after the peak T cell response. Conclusions about previously exposed vaccinees are limited because only five to seven AZD1222 recipients were SARS-CoV-2 seropositive at baseline. Participants were mostly white British and included more females than males, and it was suggested by the authors that clonal diversity may have been underestimated. Spike-specific TCR breadth and depth rose significantly after two AZD1222 doses compared with day 0 and with MenACWY recipients. Nearly half of unique spike-specific TCRs reportedly recognized epitopes outside regions mutated in the B.1.351 and B.1.1.7 variants. The 56-69-year group was small, and its depth increase did not reach significance, likely because of low power.

The sample here was peripheral blood, taken after recovery from COVID-19. The clonotype was recovered from an adult who had recovered from COVID-19.

The CDR3 loop reads CASSLLTGDTEAFF. The DNA sequence follows: TGCGCCAGCAGCTTGTTAACAGGAGACACTGAAGCTTTCTTT. The rearranged segments are TRBV5-1 and TRBJ1-1; the best D guess is TRBD1, with 5 bases matching. The germline V gene yields SGHRS for CDR1 and YFSETQ for CDR2. A distance of 10 bases separates the germline ends of V and J, which lose 1 base and 3 bases respectively. The CDR3 measures 14 amino acids from cysteine to phenylalanine. CDR3 DNA is the only sequence kept; it has 42 bases, read in frame from the first base.